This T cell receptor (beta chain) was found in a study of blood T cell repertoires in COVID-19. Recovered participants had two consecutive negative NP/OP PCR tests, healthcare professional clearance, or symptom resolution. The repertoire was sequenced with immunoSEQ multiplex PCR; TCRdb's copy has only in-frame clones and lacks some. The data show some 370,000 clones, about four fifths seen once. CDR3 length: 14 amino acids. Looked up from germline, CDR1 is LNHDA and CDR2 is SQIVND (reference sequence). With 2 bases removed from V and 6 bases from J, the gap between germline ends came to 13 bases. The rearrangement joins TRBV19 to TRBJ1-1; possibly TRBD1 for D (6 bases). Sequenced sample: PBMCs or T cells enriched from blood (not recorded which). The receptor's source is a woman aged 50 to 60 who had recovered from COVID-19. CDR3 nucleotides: TGTGCCAGTAGTATATCAGGGGCGCGGGCTGAAGCTTTCTTT. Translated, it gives CASSISGARAEAFF.